This is a list of T cell receptor beta chains from one sample in a study of cytomegalovirus exposure and HLA in healthy donors. Sequencing was performed with immunoSEQ multiplex PCR; in TCRdb, only in-frame clones are kept and a portion is missing. This sample yields roughly 190,000 clones, of which around 83% are seen a single time; less than 0.85% belongs to the top ten. The sample comprised PBMCs. The receptors were gathered from a woman aged 18-30 years in good health and CMV-seronegative. Each CDR3 is given with its conserved first and last residue.

J gene: TRBJ2-4; CDR3 length: 15; V gene: TRBV30; CDR3 protein: CAWNRGAGGLDIQYF
J gene: TRBJ2-1; CDR3 length: 14; V gene: TRBV5-1; CDR3 protein: CASHPGDTNNEQFF
J gene: TRBJ1-1; CDR3 length: 15; V gene: TRBV30; CDR3 protein: CAWKKDGNMNTEAFF
J gene: TRBJ2-1; CDR3 length: 14; V gene: TRBV11-2; CDR3 protein: CASSLVLSYNEQFF
J gene: TRBJ2-1; CDR3 length: 13; V gene: TRBV7-9; CDR3 protein: CASSLAGDFEQFF
J gene: TRBJ2-1; CDR3 length: 13; V gene: TRBV7-2; CDR3 protein: CASSSSGSREQFF
J gene: TRBJ2-4; CDR3 length: 16; V gene: TRBV10-2; CDR3 protein: CASRALAGEPRDIQYF
J gene: TRBJ1-6; CDR3 length: 13; V gene: TRBV6-1; CDR3 protein: CASSEELFSPLHF
J gene: TRBJ2-2; CDR3 length: 16; V gene: TRBV2; CDR3 protein: CASSGGTSRRSGELFF
J gene: TRBJ2-3; CDR3 length: 18; V gene: TRBV28; CDR3 protein: CASSLLGLAGASTDTQYF
J gene: TRBJ1-5; CDR3 length: 15; V gene: TRBV12-5; CDR3 protein: CASGLGQGAGQPQHF
J gene: TRBJ2-7; CDR3 length: 13; V gene: TRBV6-5; CDR3 protein: CASRVLSSYEQYF
J gene: TRBJ2-1; CDR3 length: 11; V gene: TRBV20-1; CDR3 protein: CSAGPYAEQFF
J gene: TRBJ2-2; CDR3 length: 18; V gene: TRBV9; CDR3 protein: CASSISGLAGGNTGELFF
J gene: TRBJ1-1; CDR3 length: 13; V gene: TRBV9; CDR3 protein: CASSVTENTEAFF
J gene: TRBJ2-1; CDR3 length: 15; V gene: TRBV7-3; CDR3 protein: CASSLNPSGSHEQFF
J gene: TRBJ2-7; CDR3 length: 15; V gene: TRBV7-6; CDR3 protein: CASSLTQGKGYEQYF
J gene: TRBJ1-5; CDR3 length: 11; V gene: TRBV7-9; CDR3 protein: CSSSPGGSQHF
J gene: TRBJ1-2; CDR3 length: 9; V gene: TRBV5-8; CDR3 protein: CASSLGLGF
J gene: TRBJ2-1; CDR3 length: 12; V gene: TRBV6-6; CDR3 protein: CASSSTYNEQFF
J gene: TRBJ2-5; CDR3 length: 13; V gene: TRBV2; CDR3 protein: CASSGDSLSAQYF
J gene: TRBJ2-5; CDR3 length: 13; V gene: TRBV4-1; CDR3 protein: CASSQEIVETQYF
J gene: TRBJ1-2; CDR3 length: 16; V gene: TRBV5-6; CDR3 protein: CASSSYIGTANYGYTF
J gene: TRBJ2-2; CDR3 length: 13; V gene: TRBV19; CDR3 protein: CATSWGVAGELFF
J gene: TRBJ2-6; CDR3 length: 14; V gene: TRBV29-1; CDR3 protein: CSVGRDSGANVLTF
J gene: TRBJ1-6; CDR3 length: 12; V gene: TRBV2; CDR3 protein: CAFRVSDSPLHF
J gene: TRBJ1-2; CDR3 length: 14; V gene: TRBV5-1; CDR3 protein: CASAGQGGDYGYTF
J gene: TRBJ1-5; CDR3 length: 14; V gene: TRBV7-9; CDR3 protein: CASSLTGVNQPQHF
J gene: TRBJ1-6; CDR3 length: 17; V gene: TRBV7-8; CDR3 protein: CASSSRDRRGGMSPLHF
J gene: TRBJ2-5; CDR3 length: 13; V gene: TRBV28; CDR3 protein: CATERQGQETQYF
J gene: TRBJ1-2; CDR3 length: 14; V gene: TRBV15; CDR3 protein: CATSRESGGYGYTF
J gene: TRBJ2-2; CDR3 length: 14; V gene: TRBV12-5; CDR3 protein: CASGHRENTGELFF
J gene: TRBJ2-2; CDR3 length: 16; V gene: TRBV9; CDR3 protein: CASSFLSSTNTGELFF
J gene: TRBJ1-5; CDR3 length: 16; V gene: TRBV28; CDR3 protein: CASSLGGQGSLQPQHF
J gene: TRBJ1-1; CDR3 length: 15; V gene: TRBV27; CDR3 protein: CASSYFGRANTEAFF
J gene: TRBJ2-7; CDR3 length: 12; V gene: TRBV9; CDR3 protein: CASSVDNYEQYF
J gene: TRBJ2-7; CDR3 length: 13; V gene: TRBV6-5; CDR3 protein: CASSYAVTYEQYF
J gene: TRBJ2-3; CDR3 length: 17; V gene: TRBV7-9; CDR3 protein: CASSPRTSTASTDTQYF
J gene: TRBJ2-1; CDR3 length: 13; V gene: TRBV9; CDR3 protein: CASSPQVDNEQFF
J gene: TRBJ1-2; CDR3 length: 14; V gene: TRBV6-1; CDR3 protein: CASSFRGHDYGYTF
J gene: TRBJ2-3; CDR3 length: 16; V gene: TRBV7-2; CDR3 protein: CASSLVPQGKTDTQYF
J gene: TRBJ2-3; CDR3 length: 14; V gene: TRBV19; CDR3 protein: CATALEDFTDTQYF
J gene: TRBJ2-5; CDR3 length: 14; V gene: TRBV27; CDR3 protein: CASSLSSVGETQYF
J gene: TRBJ2-3; CDR3 length: 15; V gene: TRBV11-3; CDR3 protein: CASSSFEDREDTQYF
J gene: TRBJ1-6; CDR3 length: 14; V gene: TRBV6-5; CDR3 protein: CASRTGSYNSPLHF
J gene: TRBJ2-7; CDR3 length: 15; V gene: TRBV6-5; CDR3 protein: CASSPLTGAFYEQYF
J gene: TRBJ1-5; CDR3 length: 15; V gene: TRBV9; CDR3 protein: CVMDRGWDSNQPQHF
J gene: TRBJ2-6; CDR3 length: 15; V gene: TRBV15; CDR3 protein: CATSRDREGANVLTF
J gene: TRBJ2-7; CDR3 length: 15; V gene: TRBV28; CDR3 protein: CASRGEREGPYEQYF
J gene: TRBJ2-7; CDR3 length: 17; V gene: TRBV5-1; CDR3 protein: CASSLYSSSGGLYEQYF
J gene: TRBJ2-3; CDR3 length: 15; V gene: TRBV6-5; CDR3 protein: CASSYSPGYTDTQYF
J gene: TRBJ2-5; CDR3 length: 14; V gene: TRBV5-1; CDR3 protein: CASRRTSGQETQYF
J gene: TRBJ2-1; CDR3 length: 15; V gene: TRBV7-9; CDR3 protein: CASSSSGGGYNEQFF
J gene: TRBJ2-1; CDR3 length: 15; V gene: TRBV27; CDR3 protein: CASSRAGGVYNEQFF
J gene: TRBJ1-3; CDR3 length: 14; V gene: TRBV6-5; CDR3 protein: CASSYSSGGNTIYF
J gene: TRBJ2-5; CDR3 length: 14; V gene: TRBV2; CDR3 protein: CASRIGLAEETQYF
J gene: TRBJ1-5; CDR3 length: 17; V gene: TRBV27; CDR3 protein: CASSPNRGPPFYQPQHF